These 32 T cell receptor beta chains originate from one sample sequenced in a study of T-cell reconstitution after alpha-beta-depleted transplantation in children. Preparation of the TCRbeta library involved a method that used unique molecular identifiers. TCRdb reanalysed the PCR reads using MiXCR and keeps one entry per CDR3 protein. The sample has 250,000 to 300,000 distinct CDR3 sequences, roughly 10% seen once. The sample here was peripheral blood, taken 180 days after TCRalphabeta/CD19-depleted stem cell transplant. The source of these receptors is a male patient aged 2 to 10 who had a stem cell transplant for chronic granulomatous disease, so the T cells may come from the graft donor.

This clonotype has ten or more counts. V is TRBV20-1 and J is TRBJ1-1; TRBD1 is a possible D gene (5 bases). Trimming cost V 7 bases and J 6 bases, with 15 bases left between them. Germline assignment: CDR1 DFQATT and CDR2 SNEGSKA (reference sequence). The CDR3 consists of 12 residues. DNA for the CDR3: TGCAGTGTGCAGGGTTCGTTTTCTGAAGCTTTCTTT. Translation gives CSVQGSFSEAFF.

The sample holds many counts of this clonotype. The chain recombines TRBV12-3 or TRBV12-4 with TRBJ2-2, with D perhaps TRBD1 (5 bases). The CDR3 is 15 residues long. V gave up 6 bases and J gave up 5 bases, with 16 bases separating them. The chain's CDR3 is CASSTPRVRTGELFF. Here the CDR3 DNA reads TGTGCCAGCAGCACCCCCAGGGTTAGGACCGGGGAGCTGTTTTTT.

Many counts were recorded for this clonotype. The chain employs TRBV7-9 and TRBJ2-3; TRBD2 aligns across 7 bases. The CDR3 is 13 amino acids. J gave up 3 bases and V 4 bases, and 1 base lay outside the gene matches. CDR1 is SEHNR and CDR2 is FQNEAQ in the germline V gene (reference sequence). CDR3 DNA: TGTGCCAGCAGCTCCGGGGGGACAGATACGCAGTATTTT. Translated: CASSSGGTDTQYF.

This clonotype was observed at least ten times. The J gene is TRBJ2-6, the V gene TRBV20-1, with TRBD1 matching 9 bases. V shed 3 bases, J shed 4 bases, and the junction held 4 bases outside the gene matches. Germline V gene lookup returns CDR1 DFQATT and CDR2 SNEGSKA (reference sequence). The CDR3 sequence is 15 residues long. CDR3 DNA sequence: TGCAGTGCTAGGCGGGACAGGGAAGGGGCCAACGTCCTGACTTTC. Translated: CSARRDREGANVLTF.

On this clonotype itself: This may be a read error: a much more frequent sequence differs by one nucleotide. The chain has TRBV29-1 and TRBJ2-1, with D maybe TRBD1 (5 bases). Germline values: CDR1 SQVTM, CDR2 ANQGSEA. Trimming took off 5 bases at V and 6 bases at J, with 17 bases between the two ends. The CDR3 consists of 14 residues. This chain's CDR3 is CSVMPPTESNEQFF. The CDR3 DNA reads TGCAGCGTTATGCCCCCGACAGAGAGCAATGAGCAGTTCTTC.

This clonotype was detected only once. A much larger clone is a single base away; this may be a read error. This chain connects TRBV4-1 to TRBJ1-3, with a possible D match to TRBD1 (6 bases). This CDR3 has 16 amino acids. CDR1 and CDR2 from the germline V gene are MGHRA and YSYEKL. The CDR3 reads CSSRVSGAHAGNTIYF. The CDR3 DNA reads TGCTCCAGCAGGGTTTCAGGGGCCCACGCTGGAAACACCATATATTTT.

At least ten counts were recorded for this clonotype. The chain carries TRBV5-1 and TRBJ2-3; tentative D call: TRBD2 (5 bases). The CDR3 consists of 14 residues. The germline V gene encodes CDR1 SGHRS and CDR2 YFSETQ. The V gene lost 7 bases and the J gene lost 1 base, with 13 bases spanning the gap. The CDR3 protein is CASGGFTGTDTQYF. For the CDR3, the DNA is TGCGCCAGCGGAGGATTTACAGGCACAGATACGCAGTATTTT. Drawing the rest from reference TRBV5-1 and TRBJ2-3, the complete variable domain is KAGVTQTPRYLIKTRGQQVTLSCSPISGHRSVSWYQQTPGQGLQFLFEYFSETQRNKGNFPGRFSGRQFSNSRSEMNVSTLELGDSALYLCASGGFTGTDTQYFGPGTRLTVL.

Many counts were recorded for this clonotype. The chain couples TRBV5-1 to TRBJ2-6, with no clear D. The V end lost 2 bases, the J end lost 1 base, and 7 bases lay between the germline ends. The V gene's germline CDR1 is SGHRS and CDR2 YFSETQ. The CDR3 spans 15 residues. The CDR3 DNA is TGCGCCAGCAGCTTTGGTGATTCTGGGGCCAACGTCCTGACTTTC. This encodes CASSFGDSGANVLTF. Variable domain in full (rest from reference TRBV5-1 and TRBJ2-6): KAGVTQTPRYLIKTRGQQVTLSCSPISGHRSVSWYQQTPGQGLQFLFEYFSETQRNKGNFPGRFSGRQFSNSRSEMNVSTLELGDSALYLCASSFGDSGANVLTFGAGSRLTVL.

This clonotype was detected many times. The chain has TRBV28 and TRBJ2-2; D may be TRBD1 (6 bases). This CDR3 has 14 residues. CDR1 is MDHEN, CDR2 SYDVKM, per germline. Trimming left V 10 bases short and J 2 bases short, with 14 bases between. CDR3 bases: TGTGCCACCGTACCGGGACAAAACACCGGGGAGCTGTTTTTT. Amino acids: CATVPGQNTGELFF.

Regarding this clonotype: A much bigger clone sits one base away, suggesting this may be a read error. The chain employs TRBV7-9 and TRBJ1-2; the D gene is possibly TRBD1 (6 bases). Germline V gene data show CDR1 as SEHNR and CDR2 as FQNEAQ (reference sequence). This CDR3 has 16 residues. The CDR3 is CASSNITGMGNYGSTF. DNA for the CDR3: TGTGCCAGCAGTAATATCACAGGGATGGGGAACTATGGCTCCACCTTC. Together with reference TRBV7-9 and TRBJ1-2, the CDR3 gives the full variable domain: DTGVSQNPRHKITKRGQNVTFRCDPISEHNRLYWYRQTLGQGPEFLTYFQNEAQLEKSRLLSDRFSAERPKGSFSTLEIQRTEQGDSAMYLCASSNITGMGNYGSTFGSGTRLTVV.

For the CDR3, the DNA is TGTGCCAGCAGTCCCTCCCCTACTAGCTCGATTCGGAATGAGCAGTTCTTC. It is translated as CASSPSPTSSIRNEQFF. The rearrangement joins TRBV12-3 or TRBV12-4 to TRBJ2-1, with D possibly being TRBD2 (6 bases). The length of the CDR3 is 17 residues. Trimming took off 5 bases at V and 7 bases at J, with 24 bases between the two ends.

This clonotype was counted many times. The chain has TRBV12-3 or TRBV12-4 and TRBJ1-3; D is unclear. This CDR3 comprises 15 residues. The germline V and J ends were trimmed by 1 base and 0 bases, with 7 bases remaining between them. DNA for the CDR3: TGTGCCAGCAGTTTAGACGGCATCTCTGGAAACACCATATATTTT. This sequence encodes CASSLDGISGNTIYF.

In its sample, this clonotype was seen many times. The V gene is TRBV3-1, the J gene TRBJ2-1; D is possibly TRBD2 (5 bases). Germline assignment: CDR1 LGHDT and CDR2 YNNKEL (reference sequence). Trimming cost V 1 base and J 0 bases, with 16 bases left between them. This CDR3 has 18 amino acids. CDR3 protein: CASSQGTLGLSSYNEQFF. Written as DNA, the CDR3 is TGTGCCAGCAGCCAAGGCACCCTTGGACTTAGCTCCTACAATGAGCAGTTCTTC.

This clonotype was observed many times. The V and J genes are TRBV5-1 and TRBJ2-7; 10 nucleotides line up with TRBD2. Losses at the gene ends were 3 bases for V and 0 bases for J; bases not matched to a gene: 15. CDR3 size: 19 residues. CDR1 is SGHRS, CDR2 YFSETQ, per germline. The CDR3 reads CASSWPVLAGAKSSYEQYF. CDR3 DNA sequence: TGCGCCAGCAGCTGGCCGGTGCTAGCGGGGGCTAAGAGCTCCTACGAGCAGTACTTC.

In this sample, this clonotype turned up many times. J is TRBJ2-7 and V is TRBV7-6, with D possibly matching TRBD2 (6 bases). The germline V gene encodes CDR1 SGHVS and CDR2 FNYEAQ. V shed 1 base and J shed 4 bases, with 11 bases lying between them. CDR3 size: 14 residues. CDR3 DNA sequence: TGTGCCAGCAGCTTAGGAGGGACTGATTACGAGCAGTACTTC. Translation: CASSLGGTDYEQYF.

This clonotype was found many times. This chain connects TRBV4-3 to TRBJ2-2; D might be TRBD1 (6 bases). Trimming cost V 0 bases and J 7 bases, with 18 bases left between them. CDR3 length: 17 residues. Germline CDR1 LGHNA, CDR2 YSLEER. Here the CDR3 DNA reads TGCGCCAGCAGCCAAGATCAAGCAGGGGCTACTATCGGGGAGCTGTTTTTT. Its protein product is CASSQDQAGATIGELFF.

This clonotype was detected many times. The chain has TRBV27 and TRBJ2-7, with 7 bases identical to TRBD1. V dropped 5 bases and J dropped 2; count of bases not matched to a gene: 0. CDR3 length: 12 residues. The germline gives CDR1 MNHEY, CDR2 SMNVEV (reference sequence). CDR3 loop: CASSQGAYEQYF. The CDR3 nucleotides read TGTGCCAGCAGTCAGGGGGCCTACGAGCAGTACTTC.

This clonotype was seen repeatedly, ten times or more. The chain couples TRBV19 to TRBJ2-3; D is unclear. CDR1 and CDR2 (germline): LNHDA, SQIVND (reference sequence). CDR3 length: 17 residues. Trimming took 5 bases from V and 2 from J, leaving 20 bases between them. The CDR3 DNA follows: TGTGCCAGTAGTGCTTACTATGGCGGCGGAGACACAGATACGCAGTATTTT. As protein: CASSAYYGGGDTDTQYF.

The V call is TRBV18, the J call TRBJ2-2; TRBD1 aligns across 7 bases. The length of the CDR3 is 17 residues. The V and J ends lost 3 bases and 7 bases, in that order; junction bases with no gene match: 14. Germline loops: CDR1 KGHSH, CDR2 LQKENI. CDR3: CASSPTPTGIIVGELFF. The CDR3, as DNA: TGTGCCAGCTCACCCACCCCGACAGGGATAATCGTCGGGGAGCTGTTTTTT. Combining the CDR3 with reference TRBV18 and TRBJ2-2 gives the whole variable domain NAGVMQNPRHLVRRRGQEARLRCSPMKGHSHVYWYRQLPEEGLKFMVYLQKENIIDESGMPKERFSAEFPKEGPSILRIQQVVRGDSAAYFCASSPTPTGIIVGELFFGEGSRLTVL.

This clonotype showed up many times. The chain is built from TRBV29-1 and TRBJ1-3, with a weak D call TRBD1 (5 bases). This CDR3 is 13 amino acids long. Germline V lookup: CDR1 SQVTM, CDR2 ANQGSEA. V was trimmed by 4 bases and J by 3 bases, leaving 10 bases between them. CDR3 DNA: TGCAGCGTTGTGTCAGGGAGTGGAAACACCATATATTTT. This translates into CSVVSGSGNTIYF.

This clonotype was seen ten or more times. This chain joins TRBV6-5 and TRBJ2-1, with TRBD2 identical over 12 bases. Trimming took 2 bases from V and 8 from J; bases not matched to a gene: 7. Per the germline V gene, CDR1 is MNHEY and CDR2 is SVGAGI. This CDR3 has 16 residues. The CDR3 DNA reads TGTGCCAGCAGTTACCCGACTAGCGGGAGCCGCTATGAGCAGTTCTTC. It codes for CASSYPTSGSRYEQFF.

This clonotype was found many times. This chain links TRBV12-3 or TRBV12-4 with TRBJ1-5; no reliable D call. V lost 8 bases to trimming and J lost 3 bases, with 11 bases between them. There are 13 residues in the CDR3. Here the CDR3 reads CASCKSDNQPQHF. The CDR3 DNA follows: TGTGCCAGCTGCAAGAGCGACAATCAGCCCCAGCATTTT.

The chain recombines TRBV5-6 with TRBJ2-3, with D perhaps matching TRBD2 (5 bases). Trimming pared 3 bases from V and 0 bases from J, leaving 11 bases between. The CDR3 sequence is 15 residues long. Germline CDR1 reads SGHDT; CDR2 reads YYEEEE. The CDR3 DNA is TGTGCCAGCAGCTGGAGCGGTCCTAGCACAGATACGCAGTATTTT. Amino acid sequence: CASSWSGPSTDTQYF.

The genes are TRBV11-3 and TRBJ2-2; 8 nucleotides line up with TRBD1. V dropped 0 bases and J dropped 6; count of bases not matched to a gene: 6. The germline V gene has CDR1 SGHNT and CDR2 YENEEA. The CDR3 is made up of 16 amino acids. The CDR3 region is CASSLDGNRGAGELFF. Written as DNA, the CDR3 is TGTGCCAGCAGCTTAGATGGCAACAGGGGGGCCGGGGAGCTGTTTTTT.

This clonotype occurred many times. The chain combines TRBV5-6 with TRBJ2-1; D unclear. Germline values: CDR1 SGHDT, CDR2 YYEEEE. The V gene lost 2 bases and the J gene lost 8 bases, with 11 bases spanning the gap. The CDR3 extends over 13 amino acids. The CDR3, as DNA: TGTGCCAGCAGCTTCGATTTGTCGGATGAGCAGTTCTTC. Its protein is CASSFDLSDEQFF.

This clonotype was counted a few times. The rearrangement joins TRBV19 to TRBJ2-1, with 10 bases matching TRBD2. The J segment lost 1 base and the V segment lost 4 bases, leaving 7 bases of the junction unmatched. This CDR3 contains 17 residues. Per the germline V gene, CDR1 is LNHDA and CDR2 is SQIVND (reference sequence). CDR3 region: CASSKRLAGVSYNEQFF. The CDR3 DNA is TGTGCCAGTAGTAAGAGGCTAGCGGGAGTATCCTACAATGAGCAGTTCTTC.

In its sample, this clonotype was seen many times. The rearrangement joins TRBV7-2 to TRBJ2-1; D gene ambiguous. The CDR3 runs to 15 residues. Trimming took off 4 bases at V and 7 bases at J, with 17 bases between the two ends. The germline V gene encodes CDR1 SGHTA and CDR2 FQGNSA. As DNA, the CDR3 is TGTGCCAGCAGCTACCCCGCTGGGTTTGGGAATGAGCAGTTCTTC. Its protein is CASSYPAGFGNEQFF.

This clonotype was seen ten or more times. The rearrangement joins TRBV5-1 to TRBJ1-1, with D possibly matching TRBD1 (6 bases). The length of the CDR3 is 14 residues. Germline assignment: CDR1 SGHRS and CDR2 YFSETQ. V shed 4 bases and J shed 10 bases, with 20 bases lying between them. The chain's CDR3 is CASSTTGTPGSAFF. The CDR3 DNA reads as TGCGCCAGCAGCACTACCGGGACACCCGGATCAGCTTTCTTT.

As to this clonotype: A much bigger clone sits one base away, suggesting this may be a read error. The V call is TRBV15, the J call TRBJ2-1; no clear D gene. Trimming pared 1 base from V and 4 bases from J, leaving 14 bases between. The germline CDR1 and CDR2 sequences are LNHNV and YYDKDF (reference sequence). The CDR3 has 16 amino acids. The CDR3 spells CATSRAPEHNYNEQFF. The CDR3 DNA sequence: TGTGCCACCAGCAGAGCTCCGGAACATAATTACAATGAGCAGTTCTTC.

At least ten counts were recorded for this clonotype. The chain joins TRBV29-1 to TRBJ1-2; 11 bases agree with TRBD1. CDR1 is SQVTM and CDR2 is ANQGSEA in the germline V gene. This CDR3 region has 14 residues. V lost 6 bases to trimming and J lost 8 bases; unmatched junction nucleotides: 11. CDR3 nucleotide sequence: TGCAGCGTGAGGGACAGGGGGGTTCTCCGGGGCTACACCTTC. Its protein is CSVRDRGVLRGYTF.

This clonotype was picked up many times. The V gene is TRBV20-1, the J gene TRBJ2-7; TRBD1 is a possible D gene (7 bases). The CDR3 is 15 amino acids. Germline V lookup: CDR1 DFQATT, CDR2 SNEGSKA (reference sequence). Between the trimmed V and J ends, which lost 0 bases and 2 bases, there was a span of 14 bases. This chain's CDR3 is CSARDRGRGTYEQYF. The CDR3 DNA follows: TGCAGTGCTAGAGATAGGGGGCGCGGGACCTACGAGCAGTACTTC.

This clonotype was picked up many times. The V call is TRBV20-1, the J call TRBJ2-3; the D is unclear. Germline assignment: CDR1 DFQATT and CDR2 SNEGSKA (reference sequence). The length of the CDR3 is 13 residues. Trimming pared 6 bases from V and 2 bases from J, leaving 12 bases between. The CDR3 loop reads CSAKPHITDTQYF. The DNA for the CDR3 is TGCAGTGCGAAGCCCCATATCACAGATACGCAGTATTTT.